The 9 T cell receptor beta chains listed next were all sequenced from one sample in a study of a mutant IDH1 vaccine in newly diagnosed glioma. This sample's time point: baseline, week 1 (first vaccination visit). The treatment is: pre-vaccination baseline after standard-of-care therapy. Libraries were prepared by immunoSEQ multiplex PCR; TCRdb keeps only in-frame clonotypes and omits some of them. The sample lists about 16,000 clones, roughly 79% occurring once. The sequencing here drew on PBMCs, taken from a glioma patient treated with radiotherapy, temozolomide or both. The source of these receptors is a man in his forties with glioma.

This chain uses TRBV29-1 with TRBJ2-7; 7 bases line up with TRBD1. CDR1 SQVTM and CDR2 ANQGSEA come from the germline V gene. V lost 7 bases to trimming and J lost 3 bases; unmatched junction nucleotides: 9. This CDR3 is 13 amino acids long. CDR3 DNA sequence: TGCAGCGCCGCCGGGCAGGGGGACTACGAGCAGTACTTC. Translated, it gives CSAAGQGDYEQYF.

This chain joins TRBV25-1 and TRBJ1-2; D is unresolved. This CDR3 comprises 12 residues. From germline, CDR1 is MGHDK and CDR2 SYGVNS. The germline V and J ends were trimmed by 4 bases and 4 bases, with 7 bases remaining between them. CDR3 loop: CASSGTGYGYTF. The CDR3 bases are TGTGCCAGCAGTGGGACTGGCTATGGCTACACCTTC.

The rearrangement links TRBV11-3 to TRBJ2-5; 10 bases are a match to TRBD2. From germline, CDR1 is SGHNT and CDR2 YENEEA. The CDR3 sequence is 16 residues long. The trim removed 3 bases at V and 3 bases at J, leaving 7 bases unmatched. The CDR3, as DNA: TGTGCCAGCAGCTTGGGGGCTAGCGGGAGAGAAGAGACCCAGTACTTC. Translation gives CASSLGASGREETQYF.

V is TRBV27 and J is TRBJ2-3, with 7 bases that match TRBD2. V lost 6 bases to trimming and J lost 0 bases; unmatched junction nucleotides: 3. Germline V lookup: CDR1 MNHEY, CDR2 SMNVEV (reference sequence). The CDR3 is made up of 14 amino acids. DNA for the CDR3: TGTGCCAGCAGAAGCGGGACCAGCACAGATACGCAGTATTTT. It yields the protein CASRSGTSTDTQYF.

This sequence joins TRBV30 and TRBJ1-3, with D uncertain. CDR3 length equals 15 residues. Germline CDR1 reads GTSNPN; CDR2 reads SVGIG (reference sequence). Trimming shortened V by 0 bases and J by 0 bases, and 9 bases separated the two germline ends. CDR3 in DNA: TGTGCCTGGAGTGTCCCGGGGTACTCTGGAAACACCATATATTTT. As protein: CAWSVPGYSGNTIYF.

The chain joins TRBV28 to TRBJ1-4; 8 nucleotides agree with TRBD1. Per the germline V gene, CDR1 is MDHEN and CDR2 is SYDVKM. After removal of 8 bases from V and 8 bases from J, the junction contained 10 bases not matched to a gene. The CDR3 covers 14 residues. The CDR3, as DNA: TGTGCCAGCCACCGGGGCCAGGGGGCGGAAAAACTGTTTTTT. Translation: CASHRGQGAEKLFF.

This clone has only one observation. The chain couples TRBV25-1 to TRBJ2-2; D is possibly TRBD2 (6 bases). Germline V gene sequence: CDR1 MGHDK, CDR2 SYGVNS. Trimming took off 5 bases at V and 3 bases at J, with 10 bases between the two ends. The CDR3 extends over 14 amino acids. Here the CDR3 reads CASSWGGDTGELFF. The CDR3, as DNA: TGTGCCAGCAGTTGGGGCGGGGACACCGGGGAGCTGTTTTTT.

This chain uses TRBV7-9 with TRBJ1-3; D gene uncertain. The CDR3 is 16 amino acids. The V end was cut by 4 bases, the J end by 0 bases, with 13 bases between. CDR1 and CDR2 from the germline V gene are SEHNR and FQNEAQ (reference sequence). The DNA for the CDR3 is TGTGCCAGCAGCTCACCTCGTCCGAGCTCTGGAAACACCATATATTTT. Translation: CASSSPRPSSGNTIYF.

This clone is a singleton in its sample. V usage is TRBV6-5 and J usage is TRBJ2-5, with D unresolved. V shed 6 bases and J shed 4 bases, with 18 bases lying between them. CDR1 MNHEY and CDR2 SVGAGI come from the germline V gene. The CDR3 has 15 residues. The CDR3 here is CASRPRPGVGETQYF. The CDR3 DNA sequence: TGTGCCAGCAGACCGCGACCTGGGGTAGGAGAGACCCAGTACTTC.